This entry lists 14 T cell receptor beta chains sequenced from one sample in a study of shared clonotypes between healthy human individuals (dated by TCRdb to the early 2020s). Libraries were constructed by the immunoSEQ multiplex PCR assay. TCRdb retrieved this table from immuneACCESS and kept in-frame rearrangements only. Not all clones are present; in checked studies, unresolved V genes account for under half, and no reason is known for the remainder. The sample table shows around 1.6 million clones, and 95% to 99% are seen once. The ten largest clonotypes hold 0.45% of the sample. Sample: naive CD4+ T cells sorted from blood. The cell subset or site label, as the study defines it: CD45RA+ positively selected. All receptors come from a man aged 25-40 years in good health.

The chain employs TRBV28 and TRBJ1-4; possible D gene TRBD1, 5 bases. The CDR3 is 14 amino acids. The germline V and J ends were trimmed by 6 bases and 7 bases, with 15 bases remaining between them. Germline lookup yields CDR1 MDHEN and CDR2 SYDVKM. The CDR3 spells CASRPPGWSEKLFF. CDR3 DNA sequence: TGTGCCAGCAGGCCGCCAGGGTGGAGTGAAAAACTGTTTTTT.

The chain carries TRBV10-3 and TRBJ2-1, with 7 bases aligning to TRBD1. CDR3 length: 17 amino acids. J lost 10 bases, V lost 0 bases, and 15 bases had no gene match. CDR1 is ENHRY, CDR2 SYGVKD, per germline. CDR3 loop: CAISESPTGLRSGEQFF. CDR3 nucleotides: TGTGCCATCAGTGAGTCACCGACAGGGTTGAGATCCGGCGAGCAGTTCTTC.

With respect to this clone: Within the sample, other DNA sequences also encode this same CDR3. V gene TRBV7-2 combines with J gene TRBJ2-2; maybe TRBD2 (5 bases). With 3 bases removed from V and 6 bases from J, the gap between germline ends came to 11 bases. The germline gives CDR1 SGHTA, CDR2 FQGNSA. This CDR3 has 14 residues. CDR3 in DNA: TGTGCCAGCAGCTTCTCGGGAAGCTCCGGGGAGCTGTTTTTT. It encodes CASSFSGSSGELFF.

In DNA, the CDR3 is TGTGCCAGTAGTATTGGAGGGCAGACGGTAGGAAAACTGTTTTTT. The encoded protein is CASSIGGQTVGKLFF. The rearrangement links TRBV19 to TRBJ1-4, with D unresolved. Deletions cut 3 bases from V and 10 bases from J, with 18 bases between. The germline gives CDR1 LNHDA, CDR2 SQIVND (reference sequence). CDR3 length: 15 residues.

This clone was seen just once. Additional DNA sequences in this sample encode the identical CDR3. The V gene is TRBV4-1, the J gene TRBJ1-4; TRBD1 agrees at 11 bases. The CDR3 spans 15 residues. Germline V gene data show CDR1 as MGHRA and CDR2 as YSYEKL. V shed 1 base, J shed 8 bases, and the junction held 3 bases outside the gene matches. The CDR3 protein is CASSQVGTGGEKLFF. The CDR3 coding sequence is TGCGCCAGCAGCCAAGTGGGGACAGGGGGAGAAAAACTGTTTTTT.

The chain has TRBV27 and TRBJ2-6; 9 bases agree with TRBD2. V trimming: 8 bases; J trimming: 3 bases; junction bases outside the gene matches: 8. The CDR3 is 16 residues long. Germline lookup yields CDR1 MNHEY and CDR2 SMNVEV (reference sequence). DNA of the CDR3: TGTGCCAGCGCAGTCCTGCGGGGGGGTGGGGCCAACGTCCTGACTTTC. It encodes CASAVLRGGGANVLTF.

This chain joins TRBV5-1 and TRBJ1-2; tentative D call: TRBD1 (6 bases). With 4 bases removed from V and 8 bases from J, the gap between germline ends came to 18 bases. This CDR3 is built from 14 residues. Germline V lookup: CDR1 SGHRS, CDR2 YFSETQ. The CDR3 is CASSAGGAPGGYTF. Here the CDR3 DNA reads TGCGCCAGCAGCGCTGGGGGGGCCCCAGGGGGCTACACCTTC.

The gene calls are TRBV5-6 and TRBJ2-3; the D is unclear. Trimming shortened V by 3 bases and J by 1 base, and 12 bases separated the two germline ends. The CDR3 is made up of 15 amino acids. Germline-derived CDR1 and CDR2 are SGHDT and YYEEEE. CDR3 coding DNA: TGTGCCAGCAGCTCTCCAAAGTGGGGCACAGATACGCAGTATTTT. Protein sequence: CASSSPKWGTDTQYF.

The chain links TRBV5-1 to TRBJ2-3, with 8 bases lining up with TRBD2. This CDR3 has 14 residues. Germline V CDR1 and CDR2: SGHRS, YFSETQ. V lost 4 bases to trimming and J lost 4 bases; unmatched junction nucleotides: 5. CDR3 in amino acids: CASSEGLASDTQYF. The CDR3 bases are TGCGCCAGCAGCGAAGGACTAGCTTCAGATACGCAGTATTTT.

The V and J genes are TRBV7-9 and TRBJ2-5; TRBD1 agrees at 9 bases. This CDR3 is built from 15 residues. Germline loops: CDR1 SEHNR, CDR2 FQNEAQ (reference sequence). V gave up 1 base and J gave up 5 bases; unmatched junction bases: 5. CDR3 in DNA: TGTGCCAGCAGCTTAGGGGACAGGGCAAGCGAGACCCAGTACTTC. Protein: CASSLGDRASETQYF.

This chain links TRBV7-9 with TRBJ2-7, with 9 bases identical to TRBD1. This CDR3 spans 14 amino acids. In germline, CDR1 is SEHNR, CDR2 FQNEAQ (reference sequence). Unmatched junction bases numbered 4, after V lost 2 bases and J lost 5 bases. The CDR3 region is CASSLNRGLNEQYF. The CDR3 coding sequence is TGTGCCAGCAGCTTAAACAGGGGGCTTAACGAGCAGTACTTC.

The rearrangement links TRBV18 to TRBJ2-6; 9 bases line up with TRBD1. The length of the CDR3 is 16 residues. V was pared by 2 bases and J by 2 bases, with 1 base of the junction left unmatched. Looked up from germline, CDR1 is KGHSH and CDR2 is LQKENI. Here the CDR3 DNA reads TGTGCCAGCTCACCAACAGGGGGCGCTGGGGCCAACGTCCTGACTTTC. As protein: CASSPTGGAGANVLTF.

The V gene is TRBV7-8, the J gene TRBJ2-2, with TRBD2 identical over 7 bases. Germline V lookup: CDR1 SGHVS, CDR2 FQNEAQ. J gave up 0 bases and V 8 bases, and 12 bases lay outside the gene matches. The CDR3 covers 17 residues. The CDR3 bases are TGTGCCAGCGGCGGGAGTACAGGCGTCGCGAACACCGGGGAGCTGTTTTTT. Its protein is CASGGSTGVANTGELFF. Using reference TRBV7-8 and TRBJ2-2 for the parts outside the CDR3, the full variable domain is GAGVSQSPRYKVAKRGQDVALRCDPISGHVSLFWYQQALGQGPEFLTYFQNEAQLDKSGLPSDRFFAERPEGSVSTLKIQRTQQEDSAVYLCASGGSTGVANTGELFFGEGSRLTVL.

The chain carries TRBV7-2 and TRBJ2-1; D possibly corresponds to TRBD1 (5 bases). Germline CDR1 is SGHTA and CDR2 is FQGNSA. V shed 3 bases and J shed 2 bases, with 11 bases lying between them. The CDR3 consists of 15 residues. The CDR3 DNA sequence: TGTGCCAGCAGCTTCTGGCAGGGAACCTACAATGAGCAGTTCTTC. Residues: CASSFWQGTYNEQFF. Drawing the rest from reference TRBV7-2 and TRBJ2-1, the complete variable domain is GAGVSQSPSNKVTEKGKDVELRCDPISGHTALYWYRQSLGQGLEFLIYFQGNSAPDKSGLPSDRFSAERTGGSVSTLTIQRTQQEDSAVYLCASSFWQGTYNEQFFGPGTRLTVL.